This TCR beta chain was identified in a study of cytomegalovirus exposure and HLA in healthy donors. Comment on this clone: The junction departs from germline at one end; a sequencing error may be responsible.

CDR3 length equals 13 residues. The germline gives CDR1 SSHAT, CDR2 FNYEAQ (reference sequence). Assay: immunoSEQ multiplex PCR; the TCRdb copy retains only in-frame clones and omits some. The sample contains some 65,000 clones, about 94% of which appear only once. V and J are TRBV7-7 and TRBJ2-5; D is unclear. The source of this sequence is a man between 18 and 29 years old in good health and CMV-seropositive. Sequenced sample: PBMCs. The DNA of the CDR3 is TGTGCTAGCAGCTTAGGAGCCGGGGAGACCCAGTACTTC. This gives the protein CASSLGAGETQYF.